This T cell receptor (beta chain) was sequenced for a study of T-cell reconstitution after alpha-beta-depleted transplantation in children. Preparation of the TCRbeta library used unique molecular identifiers. TCRdb re-called the PCR reads with MiXCR, one entry per CDR3 protein. There are roughly 350,000 distinct CDR3 sequences in the sample; around 10% occur only once, and about 2.3% lies in the top ten. The specimen was PBMCs from the stem cell graft donor, collected from the stem cell graft. The TCR was taken from a human donor who donated a stem cell graft to a child with acute lymphoblastic leukemia.

The CDR3 nucleotides read TGCGCCAGCAGCCCCGACACTCTTGTTAGGTCCTACAATGAGCAGTTCTTC. Amino acids: CASSPDTLVRSYNEQFF. The chain combines TRBV5-1 with TRBJ2-1; the D is unclear. Looked up from germline, CDR1 is SGHRS and CDR2 is YFSETQ. CDR3 length: 17 amino acids. Between the trimmed V and J ends, which lost 4 bases and 1 base, there was a span of 18 bases.